These 27 T cell receptor beta chains were all obtained from the same sample, sequenced in a study of blood T cell repertoires in COVID-19. Assay: immunoSEQ multiplex PCR; the TCRdb copy retains only in-frame clones and omits some. The table includes about 59,000 clones, about 78% detected once. Sequenced sample: peripheral blood. All receptors come from a man aged 80 or over with acute or convalescent COVID-19.

The CDR3 nucleotides read TGCAGCGCCCGGACTACAAGACTTAACACCTACGAGCAGTACTTC. Translating gives CSARTTRLNTYEQYF. This rearrangement joins TRBV29-1 to TRBJ2-7; tentative D call: TRBD2 (6 bases). CDR3 length: 15 residues. Germline assignment: CDR1 SQVTM and CDR2 ANQGSEA. With 7 bases removed from V and 2 bases from J, the gap between germline ends came to 21 bases.

J is TRBJ1-1 and V is TRBV24-1, with D possibly being TRBD1 (6 bases). Germline V CDR1 and CDR2: KGHDR, SFDVKD. This CDR3 contains 17 residues. The V gene lost 12 bases and the J gene lost 0 bases, with 25 bases spanning the gap. In DNA form, the CDR3 reads TGTGCCCAAGAACCTGCGGGGGCGGGCAGCTTGAACACTGAAGCTTTCTTT. This translates into CAQEPAGAGSLNTEAFF.

CDR3 protein: CASSLRQGGGTGELFF. CDR3 DNA sequence: TGTGCCAGCAGCTTACGGCAGGGGGGCGGAACCGGGGAGCTGTTTTTT. This rearrangement joins TRBV7-2 to TRBJ2-2; tentative D call: TRBD1 (7 bases). Germline V lookup: CDR1 SGHTA, CDR2 FQGNSA. V dropped 2 bases and J dropped 5 bases, with 15 bases sitting between them. The CDR3 spans 16 residues.

V and J are TRBV7-2 and TRBJ1-5; no clear D gene. The germline V gene has CDR1 SGHTA and CDR2 FQGNSA. V gave up 5 bases and J gave up 1 base, with 9 bases separating them. This CDR3 comprises 14 residues. Here the CDR3 DNA reads TGTGCCAGCAGCCGGGAGAGAAGCAATCAGCCCCAGCATTTT. Translated: CASSRERSNQPQHF.

This clone was counted only a few times. The genes are TRBV9 and TRBJ1-3; D is possibly TRBD1 (6 bases). Germline CDR1 reads SGDLS; CDR2 reads YYNGEE. This CDR3 comprises 20 residues. V shed 3 bases and J shed 0 bases, with 25 bases lying between them. The CDR3 DNA follows: TGTGCCAGCAGCGATTACGCGTCAGGGGACCCCAGGGTCTCTGGAAACACCATATATTTT. It specifies CASSDYASGDPRVSGNTIYF.

The gene calls are TRBV30 and TRBJ1-3; the match to TRBD1 covers 9 bases. V dropped 4 bases and J dropped 8; count of bases not matched to a gene: 9. The CDR3 totals 14 residues. The V gene's germline CDR1 is GTSNPN and CDR2 SVGIG (reference sequence). In DNA form, the CDR3 reads TGTGCCTGGATGAGGCCAGGGACAGGGCACACCATATATTTT. Translated, it gives CAWMRPGTGHTIYF.

The chain carries TRBV19 and TRBJ1-2, with TRBD1 as a possible D gene (5 bases). This CDR3 comprises 14 residues. Per the germline V gene, CDR1 is LNHDA and CDR2 is SQIVND (reference sequence). V lost 7 bases, J lost 7 bases, and 19 bases lay in between. In DNA form, the CDR3 reads TGTGCCAGTAAGTGCGAGGACAACGGCTGTGGCTACACCTTC. This gives the protein CASKCEDNGCGYTF.

The CDR3 DNA follows: TGTGCCAGCAGCCCCTGGGGTAGCGGGGGAGACGGGGAGCTGTTTTTT. Translating gives CASSPWGSGGDGELFF. The chain employs TRBV7-8 and TRBJ2-2, with 9 bases fitting TRBD2. The J segment lost 7 bases and the V segment lost 5 bases, leaving 11 bases of the junction unmatched. The CDR3 spans 16 residues. Germline V CDR1 and CDR2: SGHVS, FQNEAQ.

The J gene is TRBJ1-1, the V gene TRBV7-9; the match to TRBD1 covers 7 bases. Unmatched junction bases numbered 4, after V lost 2 bases and J lost 1 base. Germline CDR1 reads SEHNR; CDR2 reads FQNEAQ (reference sequence). CDR3 length: 15 residues. CDR3 DNA: TGTGCCAGCAGCTTATTCCGGGACAGGAACACTGAAGCTTTCTTT. Its protein product is CASSLFRDRNTEAFF.

This clone appeared a single time. The V call is TRBV6-4, the J call TRBJ2-2, with TRBD1 matching 9 bases. Germline V lookup: CDR1 MRHNA, CDR2 SNTAGT. V lost 5 bases to trimming and J lost 1 base; unmatched junction nucleotides: 2. This CDR3 region has 15 residues. CDR3 protein: CASSLGQGNTGELFF. For the CDR3, the DNA is TGTGCCAGCAGTTTGGGACAGGGGAACACCGGGGAGCTGTTTTTT.

This clone was seen a few times. The chain uses TRBV7-6 and TRBJ1-1; TRBD1 agrees at 7 bases. After removal of 5 bases from V and 1 base from J, the junction contained 4 bases not matched to a gene. This CDR3 comprises 14 residues. The germline gives CDR1 SGHVS, CDR2 FNYEAQ. The CDR3 sequence is CASSAYRGNTEAFF. The CDR3, as DNA: TGTGCCAGCAGCGCCTACAGGGGGAACACTGAAGCTTTCTTT. Drawing the rest from reference TRBV7-6 and TRBJ1-1, the complete variable domain is GAGVSQSPRYKVTKRGQDVALRCDPISGHVSLYWYRQALGQGPEFLTYFNYEAQQDKSGLPNDRFSAERPEGSISTLTIQRTEQRDSAMYRCASSAYRGNTEAFFGQGTRLTVV.

The genes are TRBV7-9 and TRBJ1-1; 8 bases fit TRBD1. Looked up from germline, CDR1 is SEHNR and CDR2 is FQNEAQ (reference sequence). CDR3 length: 15 residues. The V gene end was trimmed by 5 bases and the J gene end by 0 bases; junction bases not matched to a gene: 5. CDR3 residues: CASSARQGMNTEAFF. CDR3 nucleotide sequence: TGTGCCAGCAGCGCAAGACAGGGGATGAACACTGAAGCTTTCTTT.

J is TRBJ2-6 and V is TRBV10-3; weak D call: TRBD2 (5 bases). Germline V CDR1 and CDR2: ENHRY, SYGVKD. CDR3 length: 16 residues. The V end lost 7 bases, the J end lost 2 bases, and 15 bases lay between the germline ends. In DNA, the CDR3 is TGTGCCATCACCGACGCGTCCGGGGCTGGGGCCAACGTCCTGACTTTC. Its protein is CAITDASGAGANVLTF.

The genes are TRBV5-1 and TRBJ1-2, with 7 positions matching TRBD1. Losses at the gene ends were 0 bases for V and 7 bases for J; bases not matched to a gene: 6. CDR3 length: 14 residues. The germline V gene encodes CDR1 SGHRS and CDR2 YFSETQ. The CDR3 protein is CASSLDAQGGGYTF. CDR3 nucleotides: TGCGCCAGCAGCTTGGATGCCCAGGGGGGTGGCTACACCTTC.

This chain joins TRBV3-1 (or the pseudogene TRBV3-2) and TRBJ1-4; no firm D call. Germline V CDR1 and CDR2: LGHDT, YNNKEL (reference sequence). CDR3 length: 12 residues. V lost 2 bases and J 8 bases, leaving 6 bases between the germline ends. The CDR3 is CASSQYGEKLFF. Here the CDR3 DNA reads TGTGCCAGCAGCCAATACGGGGAAAAACTGTTTTTT.

This clone is termed hyperexpanded (1% or more). The chain is built from TRBV29-1 and TRBJ2-7; 10 nucleotides align to TRBD2. Germline-derived CDR1 and CDR2 are SQVTM and ANQGSEA. Trimming at V came to 1 base and at J to 3 bases, leaving 9 bases not matched to a gene. The length of the CDR3 is 16 residues. This chain's CDR3 is CSVEASLAGGRYEQYF. As DNA, the CDR3 is TGCAGCGTTGAAGCTTCCTTAGCGGGAGGTCGCTACGAGCAGTACTTC.

The CDR3 region is CARQGAIGYTF. CDR3 in DNA: TGTGCCAGACAGGGGGCTATTGGCTACACCTTC. This chain uses TRBV30 with TRBJ1-2; 10 nucleotides line up with TRBD1. CDR3 length equals 11 residues. Germline CDR1 is GTSNPN and CDR2 is SVGIG (reference sequence). Trimming cost V 8 bases and J 7 bases; bases outside gene matches: 4. The full variable domain, with the rest looked up from reference TRBV30 and TRBJ1-2, is SQTIHQWPATLVQPVGSPLSLECTVEGTSNPNLYWYRQAAGRGLQLLFYSVGIGQISSEVPQNLSASRPQDRQFILSSKKLLLSDSGFYLCARQGAIGYTFGSGTRLTVV.

A word on this clone: The junction does not match germline at one end; this may be a read error. V gene TRBV27 combines with J gene TRBJ2-1; tentative D call: TRBD2 (6 bases). The length of the CDR3 is 11 residues. CDR1 and CDR2 from the germline V gene are MNHEY and SMNVEV (reference sequence). This CDR3 is CLAGLGNEQFF. The DNA for the CDR3 is TGCCTTGCGGGATTGGGCAATGAGCAGTTCTTC.

In nucleotides, the CDR3 is TGTGCCAGCAGCTTCGACAGGGTCCGTGAAGCTTTCTTT. Protein product: CASSFDRVREAFF. The rearrangement joins TRBV27 to TRBJ1-1, with 7 bases that match TRBD1. This CDR3 comprises 13 residues. Germline CDR1 is MNHEY and CDR2 is SMNVEV (reference sequence). With V trimmed by 6 bases and J by 7 bases, 8 bases remained unmatched.

The chain joins TRBV30 to TRBJ2-5; TRBD2 matches at 11 bases. The germline V gene has CDR1 GTSNPN and CDR2 SVGIG (reference sequence). J lost 3 bases, V lost 4 bases, and 4 bases had no gene match. This CDR3 comprises 14 residues. CDR3: CAWNEGLAEETQYF. In nucleotides, the CDR3 is TGTGCCTGGAATGAGGGACTAGCGGAAGAGACCCAGTACTTC. Full variable domain (remainder filled in from reference TRBV30 and TRBJ2-5): SQTIHQWPATLVQPVGSPLSLECTVEGTSNPNLYWYRQAAGRGLQLLFYSVGIGQISSEVPQNLSASRPQDRQFILSSKKLLLSDSGFYLCAWNEGLAEETQYFGPGTRLLVL.

CDR3 amino acids: CASSLGGGTDTQYF. DNA of the CDR3: TGCGCCAGCAGCTTAGGCGGGGGCACAGATACGCAGTATTTT. V and J are TRBV5-1 and TRBJ2-3; D perhaps matches TRBD2 (6 bases). V shed 2 bases and J shed 1 base, with 8 bases lying between them. Germline CDR1 reads SGHRS; CDR2 reads YFSETQ. The CDR3 contains 14 residues.

The rearrangement links TRBV14 to TRBJ2-1; TRBD2 aligns across 13 bases. Germline trimming cut 3 bases from V and 0 bases from J; bases unmatched to any gene: 2. This CDR3 comprises 17 residues. Germline lookup yields CDR1 SGHDN and CDR2 FVKESK. The DNA of the CDR3 is TGTGCCAGCAGCCAGGGACTAGCGGGAATCTCCTACAATGAGCAGTTCTTC. Amino acid sequence: CASSQGLAGISYNEQFF. The variable domain in full, with the rest retrieved from reference TRBV14 and TRBJ2-1, is EAGVTQFPSHSVIEKGQTVTLRCDPISGHDNLYWYRRVMGKEIKFLLHFVKESKQDESGMPNNRFLAERTGGTYSTLKVQPAELEDSGVYFCASSQGLAGISYNEQFFGPGTRLTVL.

The chain links TRBV24-1 to TRBJ1-2; 7 bases match TRBD1. The V and J ends lost 3 bases and 0 bases, in that order; junction bases with no gene match: 3. The CDR3 is made up of 15 amino acids. Germline values: CDR1 KGHDR, CDR2 SFDVKD. CDR3 loop: CATSDEQGTNYGYTF. CDR3 nucleotides: TGTGCCACCAGTGATGAACAGGGGACTAACTATGGCTACACCTTC.

The V gene is TRBV5-1, the J gene TRBJ2-1, with TRBD2 matching over 10 bases. The V and J ends lost 3 bases and 5 bases, in that order; junction bases with no gene match: 8. Germline values: CDR1 SGHRS, CDR2 YFSETQ. The CDR3 consists of 16 residues. The CDR3 protein is CASSSSGRAGDNEQFF. In DNA, the CDR3 is TGCGCCAGCAGCTCCAGCGGGAGGGCCGGGGACAATGAGCAGTTCTTC.

This chain connects TRBV7-2 to TRBJ2-7, with TRBD2 identical over 9 bases. The CDR3 has 17 amino acids. V lost 1 base and J lost 11; bases outside the gene matches: 18. In germline, CDR1 is SGHTA, CDR2 FQGNSA. CDR3 residues: CASSLVGSGGPPTREYF. In DNA form, the CDR3 reads TGTGCCAGCAGCTTAGTTGGTAGCGGGGGACCTCCTACGAGGGAGTACTTC.

The gene calls are TRBV7-8 and TRBJ1-2; TRBD1 agrees at 8 bases. Germline V gives CDR1 SGHVS, CDR2 FQNEAQ. This CDR3 comprises 13 residues. V lost 5 bases to trimming and J lost 2 bases; unmatched junction nucleotides: 1. In DNA, the CDR3 is TGTGCCAGCAGCAGGACAGGGAACTATGGCTACACCTTC. This translates into CASSRTGNYGYTF. Full variable domain (missing parts from reference TRBV7-8 and TRBJ1-2): GAGVSQSPRYKVAKRGQDVALRCDPISGHVSLFWYQQALGQGPEFLTYFQNEAQLDKSGLPSDRFFAERPEGSVSTLKIQRTQQEDSAVYLCASSRTGNYGYTFGSGTRLTVV.

The rearrangement joins TRBV2 to TRBJ2-3, with TRBD2 matching 7 bases. Unmatched junction bases numbered 7, after V lost 7 bases and J lost 3 bases. CDR3 size: 14 residues. Germline CDR1 is SNHLY and CDR2 is FYNNEI. In DNA, the CDR3 is TGTGCCAGCATAAGGACTAGTAAGACAGATACGCAGTATTTT. Its protein product is CASIRTSKTDTQYF.